The 29 T cell receptor beta chains given below trace back to one sample, sequenced in a study of T cell responses to AZD1222 COVID-19 vaccine. Method: immunoSEQ multiplex PCR; TCRdb's copy keeps in-frame clones and lacks some. There are 110,000 to 150,000 clones in the sample; approximately 91% occur only once, and just under 2% lies in the top ten. Source: peripheral blood, taken 28 days after the second AZD1222 dose. The receptors stem from an adult who received the AZD1222 COVID-19 vaccine.

The CDR3 here is CASRGQLNYGYTF. In nucleotides, the CDR3 is TGTGCCAGCAGAGGACAGCTTAACTATGGCTACACCTTC. The V call is TRBV2, the J call TRBJ1-2; tentatively, D is TRBD1 (6 bases). V was cut by 6 bases and J by 1 base, with 9 bases left in between. The CDR3 contains 13 residues. Germline V gene sequence: CDR1 SNHLY, CDR2 FYNNEI.

The chain combines TRBV5-1 with TRBJ1-6; the D gene is possibly TRBD1 (6 bases). V was cut by 3 bases and J by 7 bases, with 17 bases left in between. Germline CDR1 reads SGHRS; CDR2 reads YFSETQ. This CDR3 spans 16 amino acids. The CDR3 region has the DNA TGCGCCAGCAGCTGGGACATTTCTGGGAGGAATTCACCCCTCCACTTT. It yields the protein CASSWDISGRNSPLHF. Full variable domain (outside the CDR3, taken from reference TRBV5-1 and TRBJ1-6): KAGVTQTPRYLIKTRGQQVTLSCSPISGHRSVSWYQQTPGQGLQFLFEYFSETQRNKGNFPGRFSGRQFSNSRSEMNVSTLELGDSALYLCASSWDISGRNSPLHFGNGTRLTVT.

This clone has only one observation. The J gene is TRBJ1-1, the V gene TRBV2; unclear D gene. The CDR3 has 12 residues. With 2 bases removed from V and 6 bases from J, the gap between germline ends came to 7 bases. CDR1 and CDR2 (germline): SNHLY, FYNNEI. CDR3 DNA sequence: TGTGCCAGCAGTGAAAGAGGGCCTGAAGCTTTCTTT. Amino acids: CASSERGPEAFF.

The chain combines TRBV7-9 with TRBJ2-7; D possibly matches TRBD1 or TRBD2 (5 bases each). Trimming shortened V by 1 base and J by 3 bases, and 10 bases separated the two germline ends. Looked up from germline, CDR1 is SEHNR and CDR2 is FQNEAQ (reference sequence). CDR3 length: 14 residues. CDR3 region: CASSLGLGGYEQYF. The CDR3 DNA sequence: TGTGCCAGCAGCTTAGGGCTTGGGGGCTACGAGCAGTACTTC.

This rearrangement joins TRBV5-1 to TRBJ1-5; possibly TRBD1 for D (5 bases). The CDR3 is 13 residues long. Germline CDR1 SGHRS, CDR2 YFSETQ. V shed 3 bases and J shed 8 bases, with 12 bases lying between them. For the CDR3, the DNA is TGCGCCAGCAGCTCGGGGCGAGGGGAGCCCCAGCATTTT. It encodes CASSSGRGEPQHF.

CDR3 sequence: CATGVSGANVLTF. The CDR3 coding sequence is TGTGCCACCGGGGTGTCTGGGGCCAACGTCCTGACTTTC. This sequence joins TRBV7-2 and TRBJ2-6, with D maybe TRBD2 (5 bases). The germline gives CDR1 SGHTA, CDR2 FQGNSA. CDR3 length equals 13 residues. Trimming removed 10 bases from V and 1 base from J, with 8 bases in between.

The rearrangement links TRBV7-8 to TRBJ2-5; possibly TRBD2 for D (6 bases). The length of the CDR3 is 14 residues. The germline V and J ends were trimmed by 0 bases and 3 bases, with 8 bases remaining between them. Germline V gives CDR1 SGHVS, CDR2 FQNEAQ. In nucleotides, the CDR3 is TGTGCCAGCAGCTTAGCGGAGGGAAAAGAGACCCAGTACTTC. Translation gives CASSLAEGKETQYF.

The V gene is TRBV6-5, the J gene TRBJ1-2; 8 bases are shared with TRBD1. The CDR3 loop spans 15 amino acids. J lost 5 bases, V lost 4 bases, and 9 bases had no gene match. The germline V gene has CDR1 MNHEY and CDR2 SVGAGI. DNA for the CDR3: TGTGCCAGCAGTTCACCGGGACAGGAGTCTTATGGCTACACCTTC. Its protein product is CASSSPGQESYGYTF.

This chain uses TRBV7-2 with TRBJ2-6; TRBD1 might be the D (6 bases). CDR1 and CDR2 (germline): SGHTA, FQGNSA. V gave up 1 base and J gave up 9 bases, with 13 bases separating them. The CDR3 covers 15 residues. The CDR3 bases are TGTGCCAGCAGCTTAGACAGGGCAACGGGCAACGTCCTGACTTTC. It is translated as CASSLDRATGNVLTF.

This chain links TRBV28 with TRBJ1-2; possible D gene TRBD1, 6 bases. Trimming left V 4 bases short and J 5 bases short, with 11 bases between. The CDR3 spans 13 residues. Per the germline V gene, CDR1 is MDHEN and CDR2 is SYDVKM. CDR3 residues: CASSWSTGYGYTF. DNA for the CDR3: TGTGCCAGCAGTTGGTCGACAGGTTATGGCTACACCTTC.

V gene TRBV7-3 combines with J gene TRBJ2-2; 8 positions match TRBD1. V dropped 4 bases and J dropped 6; count of bases not matched to a gene: 13. The CDR3 spans 17 residues. CDR1 and CDR2 (germline): SGHTA, FQGTGA. This CDR3 reads CASSSASGQVPSGELFF. The CDR3 nucleotides are TGTGCCAGCAGCTCCGCTTCGGGACAGGTCCCCTCCGGGGAGCTGTTTTTT. Variable domain in full (rest from reference TRBV7-3 and TRBJ2-2): GAGVSQTPSNKVTEKGKYVELRCDPISGHTALYWYRQSLGQGPEFLIYFQGTGAADDSGLPNDRFFAVRPEGSVSTLKIQRTERGDSAVYLCASSSASGQVPSGELFFGEGSRLTVL.

This rearrangement joins TRBV9 to TRBJ2-1; D is possibly TRBD2 (7 bases). Germline loops: CDR1 SGDLS, CDR2 YYNGEE. The CDR3 runs to 16 residues. Trimming left V 0 bases short and J 9 bases short, with 19 bases between. The DNA for the CDR3 is TGTGCCAGCAGCGTAGCGCCCCCAGGGGAGGGGGGTGAGCAGTTCTTC. It yields the protein CASSVAPPGEGGEQFF.

The gene calls are TRBV18 and TRBJ2-1; 8 bases align to TRBD2. The germline V gene has CDR1 KGHSH and CDR2 LQKENI. Trimming removed 4 bases from V and 9 bases from J; junction bases left unmatched: 11. The CDR3 covers 15 residues. CDR3 region: CASSLSISGIGEQFF. The CDR3 region has the DNA TGTGCCAGCTCACTAAGTATTAGCGGGATTGGTGAGCAGTTCTTC.

The V and J genes are TRBV5-6 and TRBJ2-7; D unresolved. CDR1 is SGHDT and CDR2 is YYEEEE in the germline V gene. V gave up 0 bases and J gave up 3 bases, with 10 bases separating them. The CDR3 has 14 amino acids. The CDR3, as DNA: TGTGCCAGCAGCTTGGAAGAAGCGCTCTACGAGCAGTACTTC. Protein product: CASSLEEALYEQYF.

The chain combines TRBV7-2 with TRBJ1-4; 7 bases align to TRBD1. Germline values: CDR1 SGHTA, CDR2 FQGNSA. The CDR3 contains 14 residues. With 5 bases clipped from V and 8 bases from J, the junction kept 8 bases outside the gene matches. CDR3 in amino acids: CASSQRYRGEKLFF. CDR3 in DNA: TGTGCCAGCAGCCAGAGGTACAGGGGCGAAAAACTGTTTTTT.

The chain is built from TRBV6-5 and TRBJ1-5; D remains ambiguous. V was clipped by 5 bases and J by 1 base, with 6 bases between them. Germline CDR1 is MNHEY and CDR2 is SVGAGI. The CDR3 extends over 13 amino acids. The CDR3 DNA sequence: TGTGCCAGCAGTAAGTTCAGCAATCAGCCCCAGCATTTT. It specifies CASSKFSNQPQHF.

This chain connects TRBV5-1 to TRBJ2-7; 8 bases are a match to TRBD2. V gave up 0 bases and J gave up 6 bases; unmatched junction bases: 8. Germline V gives CDR1 SGHRS, CDR2 YFSETQ. The CDR3 has 15 residues. The CDR3 DNA follows: TGCGCCAGCAGCTTGGTCGGGGCGGGAGGAGTCGAGCAGTACTTC. Protein: CASSLVGAGGVEQYF. Based on the CDR3 plus reference TRBV5-1 and TRBJ2-7, the full variable domain is KAGVTQTPRYLIKTRGQQVTLSCSPISGHRSVSWYQQTPGQGLQFLFEYFSETQRNKGNFPGRFSGRQFSNSRSEMNVSTLELGDSALYLCASSLVGAGGVEQYFGPGTRLTVT.

The chain couples TRBV27 to TRBJ2-7; D could derive from TRBD1 or TRBD2 (5 bases each). Germline CDR1 is MNHEY and CDR2 is SMNVEV (reference sequence). This CDR3 spans 17 amino acids. V was cut by 2 bases and J by 2 bases, with 19 bases left in between. CDR3 sequence reads: CASSLGRKWDGAYEQYF. CDR3 nucleotide sequence: TGTGCCAGCAGTTTAGGCCGTAAGTGGGACGGAGCCTACGAGCAGTACTTC.

V and J are TRBV18 and TRBJ1-3; D is perhaps TRBD1 (5 bases). The V end lost 2 bases, the J end lost 0 bases, and 8 bases lay between the germline ends. CDR1 KGHSH and CDR2 LQKENI come from the germline V gene. This CDR3 contains 15 residues. This CDR3 reads CASSPGTSSGNTIYF. CDR3 bases: TGTGCCAGCTCACCAGGGACTAGCTCTGGAAACACCATATATTTT.

V and J are TRBV4-1 and TRBJ1-1; TRBD1 agrees at 7 bases. CDR3 length: 13 amino acids. Germline-derived CDR1 and CDR2 are MGHRA and YSYEKL. V gave up 3 bases and J gave up 9 bases; unmatched junction bases: 7. In nucleotides, the CDR3 is TGCGCCAGCAGCCAGGGGGACAGCAGAAAAGCTTTCTTT. Translated, it gives CASSQGDSRKAFF.

CDR3 protein: CASSVNRGLNSPLHF. DNA of the CDR3: TGTGCCAGCAGTGTGAACAGGGGGCTTAACTCACCCCTCCACTTT. The chain is built from TRBV27 and TRBJ1-6; the match to TRBD1 covers 9 bases. This CDR3 contains 15 residues. Germline CDR1 and CDR2: MNHEY and SMNVEV (reference sequence). J lost 10 bases, V lost 5 bases, and 9 bases had no gene match.

The J gene is TRBJ2-1, the V gene TRBV19; TRBD1 matches at 9 bases. The CDR3 has 15 amino acids. The germline CDR1 and CDR2 sequences are LNHDA and SQIVND (reference sequence). V shed 3 bases, J shed 5 bases, and the junction held 5 bases outside the gene matches. CDR3 residues: CASSIQQGADNEQFF. In DNA form, the CDR3 reads TGTGCCAGTAGTATTCAACAGGGGGCCGACAATGAGCAGTTCTTC.

V usage is TRBV5-1 and J usage is TRBJ2-1; D gene ambiguous. Germline V gene lookup returns CDR1 SGHRS and CDR2 YFSETQ. The CDR3 has 17 residues. The ends were cut back, 0 bases at V and 0 bases at J, with 13 bases in the middle. The CDR3 sequence: CASSLGRHLSSYNEQFF. CDR3 in DNA: TGCGCCAGCAGCTTGGGTCGGCATCTTAGCTCCTACAATGAGCAGTTCTTC.

The chain's CDR3 is CASRATGGDTQYF. CDR3 bases: TGTGCCAGCAGAGCCACAGGGGGGGATACGCAGTATTTT. The chain links TRBV12-3 or TRBV12-4 to TRBJ2-3; 8 bases match TRBD1. J was trimmed by 6 bases and V by 6 bases; bases with no gene match: 5. The CDR3 sequence is 13 residues long.

The chain employs TRBV11-2 and TRBJ2-5; weak D call: TRBD2 (7 bases). From germline, CDR1 is SGHAT and CDR2 FQNNGV. Trimming shortened V by 0 bases and J by 2 bases, and 19 bases separated the two germline ends. This CDR3 has 18 amino acids. In DNA, the CDR3 is TGTGCCAGCAGCTTAGACCTTGTGGAAGCGGGGACACAAGAGACCCAGTACTTC. Protein product: CASSLDLVEAGTQETQYF.

A single count supports this clone. CDR3 in amino acids: CASSLVSGRPFF. Here the CDR3 DNA reads TGTGCCAGCAGTTTAGTATCAGGGAGGCCTTTCTTT. The rearrangement uses TRBV27 and TRBJ1-1; a weak D match, TRBD1 (5 bases). Deletions cut 2 bases from V and 12 bases from J, with 13 bases between. Germline V gene lookup returns CDR1 MNHEY and CDR2 SMNVEV (reference sequence). This CDR3 spans 12 amino acids.

This clone was observed once. The genes are TRBV5-4 and TRBJ2-2, with a tentative D call TRBD1 (6 bases). The CDR3 totals 13 residues. Between the trimmed V and J ends, which lost 8 bases and 4 bases, there was a span of 12 bases. CDR1 SGHNT and CDR2 YYREEE come from the germline V gene (reference sequence). CDR3 nucleotide sequence: TGTGCCAGGTCAACAGGGATCACCGGGGAGCTGTTTTTT. It is translated as CARSTGITGELFF.

This clone was picked up one time. This sequence joins TRBV18 and TRBJ2-2; D not certain. This CDR3 is built from 14 residues. Germline V gene data show CDR1 as KGHSH and CDR2 as LQKENI. Trimming left V 3 bases short and J 5 bases short, with 10 bases between. The CDR3 nucleotides read TGTGCCAGCTCACCGGAAGACGCGACCGGGGAGCTGTTTTTT. As protein: CASSPEDATGELFF.

The CDR3 sequence: CSVQGAISGSTEAFF. In DNA form, the CDR3 reads TGCAGCGTTCAGGGGGCCATCTCGGGGAGTACTGAAGCTTTCTTT. V is TRBV29-1 and J is TRBJ1-1; 8 positions match TRBD1. Germline lookup yields CDR1 SQVTM and CDR2 ANQGSEA. V gave up 5 bases and J gave up 5 bases; unmatched junction bases: 13. The CDR3 totals 15 residues.